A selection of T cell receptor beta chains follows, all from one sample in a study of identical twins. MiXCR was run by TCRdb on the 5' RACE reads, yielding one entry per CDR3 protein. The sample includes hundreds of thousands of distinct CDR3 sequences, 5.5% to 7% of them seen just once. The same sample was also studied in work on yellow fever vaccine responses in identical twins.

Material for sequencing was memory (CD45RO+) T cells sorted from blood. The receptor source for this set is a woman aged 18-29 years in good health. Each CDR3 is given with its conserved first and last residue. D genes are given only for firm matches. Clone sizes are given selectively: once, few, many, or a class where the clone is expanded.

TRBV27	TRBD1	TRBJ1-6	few	TGTGCCAGCACCTCGACAGGGGTAGGTTATTCACCCCTCCACTTT	CASTSTGVGYSPLHF
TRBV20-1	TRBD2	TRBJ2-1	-	TGCAGTGCTAGAAGGACTAGCGGGGGGGCCAATGAGCAGTTCTTC	CSARRTSGGANEQFF
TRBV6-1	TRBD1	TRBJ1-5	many	TGTGCCAGCAAAGCACAGGGGGCTGGGAATCAGCCCCAGCATTTT	CASKAQGAGNQPQHF
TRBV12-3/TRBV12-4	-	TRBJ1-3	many	TGTGCCAGCAGTTTGGGGCCTGGAAACACCATATATTTT	CASSLGPGNTIYF
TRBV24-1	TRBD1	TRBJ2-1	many	TGTGCCACCACCAGCAACACAGGGGCGACCTACAATGAGCAGTTCTTC	CATTSNTGATYNEQFF
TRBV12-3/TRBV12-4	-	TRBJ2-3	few	TGTGCCAGCAGTCTACGTACAGATACGCAGTATTTT	CASSLRTDTQYF
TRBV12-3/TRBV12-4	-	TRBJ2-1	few	TGTGCCAGCAGTAGCAGGGTAGCCTACAATGAGCAGTTCTTC	CASSSRVAYNEQFF
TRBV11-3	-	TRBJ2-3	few	TGTGCCAGCAGCTTTGTTGGGACGGGGAGATATACGCAGTATTTT	CASSFVGTGRYTQYF
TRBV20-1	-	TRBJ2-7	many	TGCAGTGCTACCCGAGACCGTCCGCCCTACGAGCAGTACTTC	CSATRDRPPYEQYF
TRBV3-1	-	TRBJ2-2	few	TGTGCCAGCGGAGTGATAGGAAGGAACACCGGGGAGCTGTTTTTT	CASGVIGRNTGELFF
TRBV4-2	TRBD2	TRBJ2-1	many	TGTGCCAGCAGCCAGGGACTAGAGGGTGGTAATGAGCAGTTCTTC	CASSQGLEGGNEQFF
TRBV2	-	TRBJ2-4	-	TGTGCCAGTCGATCGACAGAAAACATTCAGTACTTC	CASRSTENIQYF
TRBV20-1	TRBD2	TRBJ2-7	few	TGCAGTGCTAGACACGGGACTAGCGGGAGTCGAGAGCAGTACTTC	CSARHGTSGSREQYF
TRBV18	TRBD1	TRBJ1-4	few	TGTGCCAGCTCTCCAGGGGGCGTGAGTGAAAAACTGTTTTTT	CASSPGGVSEKLFF
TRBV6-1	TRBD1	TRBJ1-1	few	TGTGCCAGCAGCACCCGACAGGGGATGAACACTGAAGCTTTCTTT	CASSTRQGMNTEAFF
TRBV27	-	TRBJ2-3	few	TGTGCCAGCAGATCCCCGGCGGGGGATACGCAGTATTTT	CASRSPAGDTQYF
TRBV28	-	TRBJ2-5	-	TGTGCCAGCAGGTGGAGAGAGACCCAGTACTTC	CASRWRETQYF
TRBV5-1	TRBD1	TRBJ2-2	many	TGCGCCAGCAGCTTGGTCACAGGGGCCACCGGGGAGCTGTTTTTT	CASSLVTGATGELFF
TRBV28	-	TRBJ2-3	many	TGTGCCAGCAGTTTTCGGGCAACAGATACGCAGTATTTT	CASSFRATDTQYF
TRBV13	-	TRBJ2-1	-	TGTGCCAGCAGCTTTATGGGATTGAGCTCCTACAATGAGCAGTTCTTC	CASSFMGLSSYNEQFF
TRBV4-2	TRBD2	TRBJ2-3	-	TGTGCCAGCAGCCAGCAGGCGGGAGTGACCACAGATACGCAGTATTTT	CASSQQAGVTTDTQYF
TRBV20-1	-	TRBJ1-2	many	TGCAGTGCTCGGAACAGGGTTAACTATGGCTACACCTTC	CSARNRVNYGYTF
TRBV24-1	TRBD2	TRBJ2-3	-	TGTGCCACCAGTGATACTCCGACTAGCGGGAGCGCAGATACGCAGTATTTT	CATSDTPTSGSADTQYF
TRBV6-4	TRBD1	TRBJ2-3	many	TGTGCCAGCAGTGACGGACAGGGGGCAGATACGCAGTATTTT	CASSDGQGADTQYF
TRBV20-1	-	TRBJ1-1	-	TGCAGTGCGGGGCGGGGCCCAACTATGAACACTGAAGCTTTCTTT	CSAGRGPTMNTEAFF
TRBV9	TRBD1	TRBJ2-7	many	TGTGCCAGCAGCGTGACAGGGGATGGTAGAGTGTACGAGCAGTACTTC	CASSVTGDGRVYEQYF
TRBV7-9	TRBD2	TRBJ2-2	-	TGTGCCAGCAGCTCCCCTAGCGGGGGCCCCACCGGGGAGCTGTTTTTT	CASSSPSGGPTGELFF
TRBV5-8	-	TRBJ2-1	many	TGTGCCAGCAGCTCCCCGGGCAGGGTTTTTTATGAGCAGTTCTTC	CASSSPGRVFYEQFF
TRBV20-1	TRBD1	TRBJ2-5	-	TGCAGTGCTCCCAGGGGGACAGGGGAATGGGAGACCCAGTACTTC	CSAPRGTGEWETQYF
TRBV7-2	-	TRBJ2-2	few	TGTGCCAGCAGCCCACTACTTGCGAACACCGGGGAGCTGTTTTTT	CASSPLLANTGELFF
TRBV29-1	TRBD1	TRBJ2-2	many	TGCAGCGTTGAAGCTAATCCGGGACAGGGGGTAGCCGGGGAGCTGTTTTTT	CSVEANPGQGVAGELFF
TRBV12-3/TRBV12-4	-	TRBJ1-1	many	TGTGCCAGCAGTTTAGCGAGGGGGATCGGTGAAGCTTTCTTT	CASSLARGIGEAFF
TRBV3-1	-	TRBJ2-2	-	TGTGCCAGCAGCCAGACCGTGACGGGCACCGGGGAGCTGTTTTTT	CASSQTVTGTGELFF
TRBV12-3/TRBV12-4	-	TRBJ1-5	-	TGTGCCAGCAGTTACTCAGGGGCTCAGCCCCAGCATTTT	CASSYSGAQPQHF
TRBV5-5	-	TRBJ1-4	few	TGTGCCAGCAGCTTGTTAGCCTCAACTAATGAAAAACTGTTTTTT	CASSLLASTNEKLFF
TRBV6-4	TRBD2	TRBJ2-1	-	TGTGCCAGCAGTGACGCAGGGACTAGCGGGGGACTCAATGAGCAGTTCTTC	CASSDAGTSGGLNEQFF
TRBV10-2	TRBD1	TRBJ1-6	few	TGCGCCAGCAGGGCCGCGGACAGGGGGAATTCACCCCTCCACTTT	CASRAADRGNSPLHF